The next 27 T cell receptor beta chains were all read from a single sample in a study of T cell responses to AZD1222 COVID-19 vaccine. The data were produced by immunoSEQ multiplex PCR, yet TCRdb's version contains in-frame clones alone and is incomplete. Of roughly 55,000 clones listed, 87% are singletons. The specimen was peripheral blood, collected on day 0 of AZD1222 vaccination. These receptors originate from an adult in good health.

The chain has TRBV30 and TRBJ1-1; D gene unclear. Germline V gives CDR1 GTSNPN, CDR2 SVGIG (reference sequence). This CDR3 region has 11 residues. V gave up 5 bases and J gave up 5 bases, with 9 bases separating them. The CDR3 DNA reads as TGTGCCTGGGCCCCAGGAACTGAAGCTTTCTTT. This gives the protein CAWAPGTEAFF.

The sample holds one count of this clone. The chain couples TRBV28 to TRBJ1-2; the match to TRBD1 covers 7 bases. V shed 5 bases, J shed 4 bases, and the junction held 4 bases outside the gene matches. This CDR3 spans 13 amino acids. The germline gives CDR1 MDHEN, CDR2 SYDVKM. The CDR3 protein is CASSVGQFYGYTF. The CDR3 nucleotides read TGTGCCAGCAGTGTGGGACAGTTCTATGGCTACACCTTC.

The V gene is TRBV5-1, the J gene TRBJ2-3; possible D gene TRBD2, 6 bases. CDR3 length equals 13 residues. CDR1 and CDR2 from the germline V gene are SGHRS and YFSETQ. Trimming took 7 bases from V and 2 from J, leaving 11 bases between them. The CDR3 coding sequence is TGCGCCAGCTCGGGACTCATCACAGATACGCAGTATTTT. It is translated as CASSGLITDTQYF.

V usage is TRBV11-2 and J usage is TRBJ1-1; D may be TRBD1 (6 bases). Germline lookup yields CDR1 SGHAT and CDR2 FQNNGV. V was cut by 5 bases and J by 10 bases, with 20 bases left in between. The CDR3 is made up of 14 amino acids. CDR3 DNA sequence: TGTGCCAGCAGCCAACCCGCACAGGGTGGGTCAGCTTTCTTT. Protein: CASSQPAQGGSAFF.

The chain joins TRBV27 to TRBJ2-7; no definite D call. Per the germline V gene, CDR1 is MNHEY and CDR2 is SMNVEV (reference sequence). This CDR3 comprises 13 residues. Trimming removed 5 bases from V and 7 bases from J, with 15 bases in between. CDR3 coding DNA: TGTGCCAGCAGTCTTATCTTGGGAAAGGAGCAGTACTTC. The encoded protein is CASSLILGKEQYF.

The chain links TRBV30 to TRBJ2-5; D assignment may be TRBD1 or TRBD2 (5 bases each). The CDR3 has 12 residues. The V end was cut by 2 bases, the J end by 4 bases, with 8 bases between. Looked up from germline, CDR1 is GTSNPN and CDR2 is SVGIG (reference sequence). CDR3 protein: CAWSLGAETQYF. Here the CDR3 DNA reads TGTGCCTGGAGTCTCGGGGCAGAGACCCAGTACTTC.

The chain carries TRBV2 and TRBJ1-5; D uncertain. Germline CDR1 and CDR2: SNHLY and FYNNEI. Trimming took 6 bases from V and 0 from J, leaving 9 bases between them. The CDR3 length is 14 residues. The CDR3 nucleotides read TGTGCCAGCAGAGCTGACAATAGCAATCAGCCCCAGCATTTT. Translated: CASRADNSNQPQHF.

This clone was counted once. The CDR3 sequence is CASSFGGTGLEKLFF. CDR3 in DNA: TGTGCCAGCAGTTTCGGGGGGACAGGGCTCGAAAAACTGTTTTTT. V usage is TRBV28 and J usage is TRBJ1-4; 9 bases match TRBD1. The CDR3 has 15 residues. CDR1 MDHEN and CDR2 SYDVKM come from the germline V gene. The J segment lost 8 bases and the V segment lost 3 bases, leaving 7 bases of the junction unmatched. Full variable domain (rest looked up from reference TRBV28 and TRBJ1-4): DVKVTQSSRYLVKRTGEKVFLECVQDMDHENMFWYRQDPGLGLRLIYFSYDVKMKEKGDIPEGYSVSREKKERFSLILESASTNQTSMYLCASSFGGTGLEKLFFGSGTQLSVL.

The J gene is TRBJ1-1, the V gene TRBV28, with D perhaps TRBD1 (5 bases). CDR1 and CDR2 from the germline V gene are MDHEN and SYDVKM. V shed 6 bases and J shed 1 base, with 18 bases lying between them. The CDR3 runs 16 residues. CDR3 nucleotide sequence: TGTGCCAGCAGCCCTTCTCTTGGGGCAGGGAACACTGAAGCTTTCTTT. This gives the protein CASSPSLGAGNTEAFF.

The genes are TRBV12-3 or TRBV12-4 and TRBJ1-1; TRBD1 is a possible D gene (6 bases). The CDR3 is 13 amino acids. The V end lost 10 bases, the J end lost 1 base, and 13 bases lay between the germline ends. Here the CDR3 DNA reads TGTGCCACCCGGGGGACACCGAACACTGAAGCTTTCTTT. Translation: CATRGTPNTEAFF.

CDR3: CASSLDFRGTPGEKLFF. The CDR3 DNA reads as TGTGCCAGCAGCTTGGATTTCAGGGGTACCCCTGGTGAAAAACTGTTTTTT. The rearrangement uses TRBV5-4 and TRBJ1-4; possibly TRBD1 for D (6 bases). This CDR3 spans 17 amino acids. CDR1 is SGHNT and CDR2 is YYREEE in the germline V gene (reference sequence). Between the trimmed V and J ends, which lost 0 bases and 7 bases, there was a span of 19 bases.

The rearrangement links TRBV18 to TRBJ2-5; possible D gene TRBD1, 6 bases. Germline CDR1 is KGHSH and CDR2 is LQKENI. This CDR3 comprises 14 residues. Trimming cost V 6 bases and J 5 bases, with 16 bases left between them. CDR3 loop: CASSPTGNEETQYF. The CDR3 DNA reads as TGTGCCAGCTCCCCAACAGGGAATGAGGAGACCCAGTACTTC.

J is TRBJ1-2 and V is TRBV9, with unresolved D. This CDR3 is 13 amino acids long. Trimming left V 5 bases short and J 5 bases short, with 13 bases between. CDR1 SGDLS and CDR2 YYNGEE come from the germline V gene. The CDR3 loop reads CASSATGQYGYTF. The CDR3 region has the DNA TGTGCCAGCAGTGCCACGGGCCAGTATGGCTACACCTTC. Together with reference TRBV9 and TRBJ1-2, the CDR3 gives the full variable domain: DSGVTQTPKHLITATGQRVTLRCSPRSGDLSVYWYQQSLDQGLQFLIQYYNGEERAKGNILERFSAQQFPDLHSELNLSSLELGDSALYFCASSATGQYGYTFGSGTRLTVV.

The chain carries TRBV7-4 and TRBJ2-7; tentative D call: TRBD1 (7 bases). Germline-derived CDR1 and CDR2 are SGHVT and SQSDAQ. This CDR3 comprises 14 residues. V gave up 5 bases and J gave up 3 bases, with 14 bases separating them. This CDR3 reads CASSIRQGGYEQYF. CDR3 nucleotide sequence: TGTGCCAGCAGCATAAGACAGGGAGGCTACGAGCAGTACTTC.

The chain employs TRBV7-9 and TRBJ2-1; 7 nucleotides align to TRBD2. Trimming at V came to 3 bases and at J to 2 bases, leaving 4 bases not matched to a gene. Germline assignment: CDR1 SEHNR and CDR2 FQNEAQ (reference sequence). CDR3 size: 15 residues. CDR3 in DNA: TGTGCCAGCAGCTTCAGCGGGGTCGCCTACAATGAGCAGTTCTTC. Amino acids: CASSFSGVAYNEQFF.

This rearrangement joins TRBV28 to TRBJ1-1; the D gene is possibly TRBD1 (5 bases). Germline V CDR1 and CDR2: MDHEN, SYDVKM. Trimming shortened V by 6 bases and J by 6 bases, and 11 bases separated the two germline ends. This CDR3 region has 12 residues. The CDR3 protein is CASSRRQSEAFF. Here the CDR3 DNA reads TGTGCCAGCAGCCGAAGACAGTCTGAAGCTTTCTTT.

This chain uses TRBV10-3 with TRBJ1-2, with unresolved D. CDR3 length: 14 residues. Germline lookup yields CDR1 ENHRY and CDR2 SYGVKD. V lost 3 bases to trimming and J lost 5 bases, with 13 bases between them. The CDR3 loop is CAISETTPGYGYTF. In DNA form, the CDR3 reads TGTGCCATCAGTGAAACCACCCCCGGGTATGGCTACACCTTC.

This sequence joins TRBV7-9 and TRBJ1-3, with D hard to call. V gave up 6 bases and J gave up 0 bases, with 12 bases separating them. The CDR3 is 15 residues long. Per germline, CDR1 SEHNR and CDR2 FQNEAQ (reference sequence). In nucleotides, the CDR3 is TGTGCCAGCAGACCCGGAGGATCCTCTGGAAACACCATATATTTT. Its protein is CASRPGGSSGNTIYF.

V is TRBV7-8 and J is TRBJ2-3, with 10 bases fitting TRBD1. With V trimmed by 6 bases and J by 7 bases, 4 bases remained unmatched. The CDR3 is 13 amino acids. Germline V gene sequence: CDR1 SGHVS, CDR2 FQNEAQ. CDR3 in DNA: TGTGCCAGCAGAGGACAGGGGGGAAATACGCAGTATTTT. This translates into CASRGQGGNTQYF.

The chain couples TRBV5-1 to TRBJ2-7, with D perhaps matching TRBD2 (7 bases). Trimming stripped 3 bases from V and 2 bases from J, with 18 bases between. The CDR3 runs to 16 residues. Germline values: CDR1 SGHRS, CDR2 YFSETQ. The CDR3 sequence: CASSSRGGPGPYEQYF. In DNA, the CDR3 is TGCGCCAGCAGCTCAAGGGGGGGGCCCGGTCCCTACGAGCAGTACTTC. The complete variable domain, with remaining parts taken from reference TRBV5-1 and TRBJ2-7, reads KAGVTQTPRYLIKTRGQQVTLSCSPISGHRSVSWYQQTPGQGLQFLFEYFSETQRNKGNFPGRFSGRQFSNSRSEMNVSTLELGDSALYLCASSSRGGPGPYEQYFGPGTRLTVT.

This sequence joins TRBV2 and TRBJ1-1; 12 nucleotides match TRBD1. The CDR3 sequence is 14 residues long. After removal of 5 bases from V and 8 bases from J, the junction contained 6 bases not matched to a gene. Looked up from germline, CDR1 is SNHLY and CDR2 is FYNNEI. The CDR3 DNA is TGTGCCAGCAGTTATACCGGGACAGGGGGCGAAGCTTTCTTT. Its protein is CASSYTGTGGEAFF.

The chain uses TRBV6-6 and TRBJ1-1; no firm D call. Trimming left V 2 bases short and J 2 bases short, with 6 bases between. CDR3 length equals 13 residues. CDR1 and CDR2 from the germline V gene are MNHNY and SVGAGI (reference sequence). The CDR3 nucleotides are TGTGCCAGCAGTTACCTCGGAAACACTGAAGCTTTCTTT. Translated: CASSYLGNTEAFF.

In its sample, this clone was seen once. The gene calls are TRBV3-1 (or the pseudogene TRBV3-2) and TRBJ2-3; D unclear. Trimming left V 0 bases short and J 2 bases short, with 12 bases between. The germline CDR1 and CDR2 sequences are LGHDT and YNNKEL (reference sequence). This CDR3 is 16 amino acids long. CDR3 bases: TGTGCCAGCAGCCAAGAGGGATCGACCATCACAGATACGCAGTATTTT. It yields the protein CASSQEGSTITDTQYF.

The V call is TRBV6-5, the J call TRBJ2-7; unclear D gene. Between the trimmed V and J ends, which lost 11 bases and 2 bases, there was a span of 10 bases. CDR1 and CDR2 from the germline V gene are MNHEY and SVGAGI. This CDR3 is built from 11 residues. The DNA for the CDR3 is TGTGCCGGCCAAGATACCTACGAGCAGTACTTC. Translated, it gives CAGQDTYEQYF.

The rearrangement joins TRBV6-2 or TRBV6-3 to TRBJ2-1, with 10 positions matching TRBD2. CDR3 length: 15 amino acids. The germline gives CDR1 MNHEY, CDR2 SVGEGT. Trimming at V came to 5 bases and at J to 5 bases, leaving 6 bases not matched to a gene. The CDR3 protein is CASSPGTSVHNEQFF. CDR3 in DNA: TGTGCCAGCAGTCCCGGGACTAGCGTTCACAATGAGCAGTTCTTC.

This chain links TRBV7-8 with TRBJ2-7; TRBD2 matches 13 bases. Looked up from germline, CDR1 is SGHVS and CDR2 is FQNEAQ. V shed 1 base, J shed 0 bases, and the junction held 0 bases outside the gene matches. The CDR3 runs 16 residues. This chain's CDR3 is CASSLGTSGSSYEQYF. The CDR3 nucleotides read TGTGCCAGCAGCTTAGGGACTAGCGGGAGCTCCTACGAGCAGTACTTC. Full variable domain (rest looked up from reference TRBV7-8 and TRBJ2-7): GAGVSQSPRYKVAKRGQDVALRCDPISGHVSLFWYQQALGQGPEFLTYFQNEAQLDKSGLPSDRFFAERPEGSVSTLKIQRTQQEDSAVYLCASSLGTSGSSYEQYFGPGTRLTVT.

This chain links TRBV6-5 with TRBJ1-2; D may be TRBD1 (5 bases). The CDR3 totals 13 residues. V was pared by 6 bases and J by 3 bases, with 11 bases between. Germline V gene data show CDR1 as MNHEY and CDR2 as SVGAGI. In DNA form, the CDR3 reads TGTGCCAGCAGCAGGGACGGCGACTATGGCTACACCTTC. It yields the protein CASSRDGDYGYTF.